This TCR beta chain emerged from a study of untreated major depressive disorder. Depression in patients ranged from moderate to severe. Whole-study findings and limits: CD4+ T cells from depressed patients used TRBV05-01 (Vbeta 5.1) more often than controls.

The trim removed 5 bases at V and 5 bases at J, leaving 10 bases unmatched. Germline CDR1 is MNHNS and CDR2 is SASEGT. The CDR3 is 15 residues long. This table comes from immunoSEQ multiplex PCR, and its TCRdb copy is limited to in-frame clones, with some not included. Among roughly 25,000 clones, 90% to 95% were seen once, and the ten largest hold about 0.75%. On this clone itself: Its antigen is still unknown.

The chain carries TRBV6-1 and TRBJ2-5; 8 bases match TRBD1. The sample consisted of CD4+ T cells from PBMCs. This TCR was sampled from a woman aged 25-40 years with major depressive disorder. Here the CDR3 reads CASSFPGGALETQYF. The CDR3 DNA reads as TGTGCCAGCAGTTTCCCAGGGGGCGCTCTGGAGACCCAGTACTTC.